The 29 T cell receptor beta chains presented below share a single source sample, sequenced in a study of pediatric ulcerative colitis. Sequencing used immunoSEQ multiplex PCR; TCRdb keeps in-frame clones, though not all of them. This table has roughly 64,000 clones, roughly nine tenths appearing once. The sample comprised blood. These receptors all come from a boy between 5 and 17 years old with severe ulcerative colitis.

V gene TRBV19 combines with J gene TRBJ2-1; unclear D gene. The germline V and J ends were trimmed by 4 bases and 3 bases, with 4 bases remaining between them. The CDR3 consists of 12 residues. Looked up from germline, CDR1 is LNHDA and CDR2 is SQIVND (reference sequence). CDR3 amino acids: CASSNDYNEQFF. CDR3 DNA sequence: TGTGCCAGTAGTAACGACTACAATGAGCAGTTCTTC.

This clone was seen once. The rearrangement joins TRBV19 to TRBJ2-3; TRBD2 matches at 8 bases. V lost 5 bases to trimming and J lost 4 bases; unmatched junction nucleotides: 5. The germline V gene has CDR1 LNHDA and CDR2 SQIVND (reference sequence). CDR3 length: 14 amino acids. The CDR3 reads CASSLREGADTQYF. CDR3 coding DNA: TGTGCCAGTAGTCTCCGGGAGGGCGCAGATACGCAGTATTTT.

CDR3: CASSSTGSYNEQFF. CDR3 nucleotides: TGTGCCAGCAGCTCCACAGGATCCTACAATGAGCAGTTCTTC. The chain employs TRBV7-9 and TRBJ2-1; possibly TRBD1 for D (5 bases). The CDR3 totals 14 residues. Germline CDR1 reads SEHNR; CDR2 reads FQNEAQ (reference sequence). The germline V and J ends were trimmed by 4 bases and 1 base, with 8 bases remaining between them.

V gene TRBV9 combines with J gene TRBJ1-3; no firm D call. V was trimmed by 0 bases and J by 0 bases, leaving 13 bases between them. CDR1 and CDR2 from the germline V gene are SGDLS and YYNGEE. CDR3 length: 17 residues. The CDR3 DNA follows: TGTGCCAGCAGCGTAGTTCCGAGACCCACCTCTGGAAACACCATATATTTT. Amino acids: CASSVVPRPTSGNTIYF. The complete variable domain, with remaining parts taken from reference TRBV9 and TRBJ1-3, reads DSGVTQTPKHLITATGQRVTLRCSPRSGDLSVYWYQQSLDQGLQFLIQYYNGEERAKGNILERFSAQQFPDLHSELNLSSLELGDSALYFCASSVVPRPTSGNTIYFGEGSWLTVV.

The gene calls are TRBV5-1 and TRBJ1-5, with D possibly matching TRBD1 (5 bases). The V gene lost 4 bases and the J gene lost 4 bases, with 15 bases spanning the gap. The germline V gene has CDR1 SGHRS and CDR2 YFSETQ. This CDR3 contains 15 residues. CDR3 in DNA: TGCGCCAGCAGCCCAGGGTCCGGGGGGAATCAGCCCCAGCATTTT. Protein product: CASSPGSGGNQPQHF.

As to this clone: A read error may account for a junction end that differs from germline. CDR3: CASSIGLAGDPYF. CDR3 in DNA: TGTGCTAGCAGCATAGGACTAGCGGGAGACCCGTACTTC. V and J are TRBV7-7 and TRBJ2-5, with TRBD2 matching 13 bases. Germline CDR1 is SSHAT and CDR2 is FNYEAQ (reference sequence). The CDR3 totals 13 residues.

This chain uses TRBV6-1 with TRBJ2-7; 11 bases match TRBD1. Trimming at V came to 1 base and at J to 3 bases, leaving 2 bases not matched to a gene. This CDR3 is 15 amino acids long. The germline CDR1 and CDR2 sequences are MNHNS and SASEGT. The CDR3 DNA follows: TGTGCCAGCAGTGAAGAAGGGACAGGGGGCTACGAGCAGTACTTC. It codes for CASSEEGTGGYEQYF.

The chain is built from TRBV7-6 and TRBJ2-2; 7 bases map to TRBD2. CDR1 is SGHVS and CDR2 is FNYEAQ in the germline V gene. CDR3 length: 14 residues. V trimming: 4 bases; J trimming: 1 base; junction bases outside the gene matches: 0. CDR3 bases: TGTGCCAGCAGCTCTAGCGGGAACACCGGGGAGCTGTTTTTT. Its translation: CASSSSGNTGELFF.

The chain uses TRBV6-1 and TRBJ2-1, with 9 bases fitting TRBD1. The V gene end was trimmed by 1 base and the J gene end by 4 bases; junction bases not matched to a gene: 8. The CDR3 has 17 amino acids. Germline V CDR1 and CDR2: MNHNS, SASEGT. CDR3 sequence (DNA): TGTGCCAGCAGTGAAGGGACAGGGGCACTATTATACAATGAGCAGTTCTTC. It yields the protein CASSEGTGALLYNEQFF.

The sample holds one count of this clone. This chain joins TRBV4-1 and TRBJ2-1; D remains unclear. The CDR3 loop spans 15 amino acids. The V end was cut by 6 bases, the J end by 4 bases, with 16 bases between. Per germline, CDR1 MGHRA and CDR2 YSYEKL. This CDR3 is CASRSVGTSYNEQFF. The CDR3 DNA follows: TGCGCCAGCAGGTCAGTAGGAACGTCGTACAATGAGCAGTTCTTC.

The chain uses TRBV5-4 and TRBJ1-1; a weak D match, TRBD1 (5 bases). The CDR3 spans 14 residues. V was trimmed by 2 bases and J by 1 base, leaving 9 bases between them. In germline, CDR1 is SGHNT, CDR2 YYREEE (reference sequence). CDR3 protein: CASSFLQGNTEAFF. The DNA for the CDR3 is TGTGCCAGCAGCTTTCTTCAGGGGAACACTGAAGCTTTCTTT.

The genes are TRBV29-1 and TRBJ2-7; D not resolved. V was cut by 4 bases and J by 0 bases, with 10 bases left in between. This CDR3 is built from 13 residues. Looked up from germline, CDR1 is SQVTM and CDR2 is ANQGSEA. CDR3 nucleotides: TGCAGCGTTGCTCTCGCAAACTCCTACGAGCAGTACTTC. The encoded protein is CSVALANSYEQYF.

CDR3 in amino acids: CASGLIVASGSVRNEQFF. The DNA for the CDR3 is TGTGCTAGTGGTTTGATTGTGGCTAGCGGGAGTGTTCGGAATGAGCAGTTCTTC. The chain joins TRBV12-5 to TRBJ2-1; 10 bases are shared with TRBD2. Germline-derived CDR1 and CDR2 are LGHNT and FRNRAP. This CDR3 is 18 amino acids long. V shed 2 bases, J shed 7 bases, and the junction held 14 bases outside the gene matches.

This clone has only a few counts. This chain connects TRBV6-4 to TRBJ2-1; D tentatively fits TRBD1 or TRBD2 (5 bases each). This CDR3 region has 13 residues. Trimming cost V 2 bases and J 8 bases, with 10 bases left between them. Per germline, CDR1 MRHNA and CDR2 SNTAGT. CDR3 nucleotide sequence: TGTGCCAGCAGTGACGGGGGAGTAGATGAGCAGTTCTTC. This sequence encodes CASSDGGVDEQFF.

This chain links TRBV29-1 with TRBJ2-3; D may be TRBD1 (5 bases). This CDR3 has 11 amino acids. Trimming took 4 bases from V and 13 from J, leaving 15 bases between them. CDR1 is SQVTM and CDR2 is ANQGSEA in the germline V gene. CDR3 nucleotide sequence: TGCAGCGTTGGTTCGACAGCCCAGGAGTATTTT. It is translated as CSVGSTAQEYF.

The J gene is TRBJ1-1, the V gene TRBV6-5; D remains ambiguous. The V end lost 0 bases, the J end lost 0 bases, and 8 bases lay between the germline ends. The CDR3 consists of 15 residues. Germline-derived CDR1 and CDR2 are MNHEY and SVGAGI. The CDR3 DNA sequence: TGTGCCAGCAGTTACTCTTCGGGCGTGAACACTGAAGCTTTCTTT. Translation gives CASSYSSGVNTEAFF.

The chain has TRBV19 and TRBJ2-2; the D is unclear. CDR1 and CDR2 (germline): LNHDA, SQIVND (reference sequence). This CDR3 has 11 residues. Trimming took 10 bases from V and 5 from J, leaving 8 bases between them. CDR3 nucleotide sequence: TGTGCCACCAAAGGTACCGGGGAGCTGTTTTTT. It encodes CATKGTGELFF.

This clone was seen a single time. The chain links TRBV11-2 to TRBJ1-1; no definite D call. This CDR3 is 12 amino acids long. The germline CDR1 and CDR2 sequences are SGHAT and FQNNGV. With 5 bases removed from V and 1 base from J, the gap between germline ends came to 5 bases. The CDR3 spells CASSPGNTEAFF. The CDR3 DNA follows: TGTGCCAGCAGCCCGGGGAACACTGAAGCTTTCTTT.

The chain joins TRBV12-5 to TRBJ1-5; D is undetermined. V lost 0 bases and J lost 4, with 4 bases in between. The CDR3 sequence is 13 residues long. Per the germline V gene, CDR1 is LGHNT and CDR2 is FRNRAP. CDR3: CASGLVENQPQHF. The CDR3 DNA sequence: TGTGCTAGTGGTTTGGTAGAAAATCAGCCCCAGCATTTT.

The rearrangement links TRBV4-2 to TRBJ2-1; no clear D. The germline V and J ends were trimmed by 4 bases and 8 bases, with 18 bases remaining between them. This CDR3 has 15 residues. Looked up from germline, CDR1 is LGHNA and CDR2 is YNFKEQ. CDR3 sequence reads: CASSRVPQVADEQFF. The CDR3 DNA is TGTGCCAGCAGCCGAGTTCCCCAAGTCGCCGATGAGCAGTTCTTC.

This clone was seen just once. This chain links TRBV7-3 with TRBJ2-1; weak D call: TRBD2 (6 bases). Germline values: CDR1 SGHTA, CDR2 FQGTGA. This CDR3 has 17 residues. Trimming shortened V by 5 bases and J by 0 bases, and 17 bases separated the two germline ends. This CDR3 reads CASSPSAGPSSYNEQFF. CDR3 coding DNA: TGTGCCAGCAGCCCTTCGGCGGGGCCCAGCTCCTACAATGAGCAGTTCTTC. The full variable domain, rest sourced from reference TRBV7-3 and TRBJ2-1, is GAGVSQTPSNKVTEKGKYVELRCDPISGHTALYWYRQSLGQGPEFLIYFQGTGAADDSGLPNDRFFAVRPEGSVSTLKIQRTERGDSAVYLCASSPSAGPSSYNEQFFGPGTRLTVL.

The chain combines TRBV28 with TRBJ1-3; unclear D gene. The CDR3 extends over 14 amino acids. Between the trimmed V and J ends, which lost 6 bases and 3 bases, there was a span of 12 bases. CDR1 MDHEN and CDR2 SYDVKM come from the germline V gene. CDR3 sequence (DNA): TGTGCCAGCAGCATATCTGGGAGTGGAAACACCATATATTTT. It is translated as CASSISGSGNTIYF.

The chain combines TRBV7-9 with TRBJ2-7, with D possibly being TRBD1 (5 bases). The germline CDR1 and CDR2 sequences are SEHNR and FQNEAQ (reference sequence). Trimming left V 4 bases short and J 4 bases short, with 20 bases between. CDR3 length: 16 residues. The CDR3 protein is CASSSPRETAGYEQYF. The DNA of the CDR3 is TGTGCCAGCAGCTCACCGCGCGAGACAGCAGGGTACGAGCAGTACTTC.

The V gene is TRBV11-2, the J gene TRBJ2-7, with D possibly being TRBD2 (6 bases). CDR1 and CDR2 (germline): SGHAT, FQNNGV. The CDR3 consists of 14 residues. The ends were cut back, 5 bases at V and 5 bases at J, with 16 bases in the middle. The CDR3 region is CASSPMTRDHEQYF. The CDR3, as DNA: TGTGCCAGCAGCCCGATGACTAGAGACCACGAGCAGTACTTC.

V usage is TRBV5-1 and J usage is TRBJ2-7, with TRBD2 matching 7 bases. The CDR3 extends over 13 amino acids. The germline V gene has CDR1 SGHRS and CDR2 YFSETQ. V gave up 1 base and J gave up 3 bases; unmatched junction bases: 1. In DNA form, the CDR3 reads TGCGCCAGCAGCTTGTCTAGCGGCTACGAGCAGTACTTC. Its translation: CASSLSSGYEQYF.

This clone was seen only a few times. The chain couples TRBV30 to TRBJ2-7, with D maybe TRBD2 (6 bases). Trimming stripped 3 bases from V and 5 bases from J, with 11 bases between. From germline, CDR1 is GTSNPN and CDR2 SVGIG (reference sequence). CDR3 length equals 12 residues. DNA for the CDR3: TGTGCCTGGAGCTGGGGGGAGAACGAGCAGTACTTC. It specifies CAWSWGENEQYF.

Notes on this clone: The same CDR3 is also encoded by other DNA sequences in this sample. This chain links TRBV6-5 with TRBJ2-7; possible D gene TRBD1, 6 bases. Germline assignment: CDR1 MNHEY and CDR2 SVGAGI. The V gene lost 0 bases and the J gene lost 3 bases, with 6 bases spanning the gap. This CDR3 has 13 amino acids. The CDR3 sequence is CASSYSDSYEQYF. DNA for the CDR3: TGTGCCAGCAGTTACTCGGACAGCTACGAGCAGTACTTC.

The V call is TRBV15, the J call TRBJ1-5; TRBD1 is a possible D gene (6 bases). Trimming cost V 9 bases and J 0 bases, with 15 bases left between them. Germline V gene lookup returns CDR1 LNHNV and CDR2 YYDKDF (reference sequence). This CDR3 region has 15 residues. The CDR3 DNA follows: TGTGCCACAAAAGAGGGGGGAAATAGCAATCAGCCCCAGCATTTT. Its protein product is CATKEGGNSNQPQHF.

CDR3 sequence: CASRNHGLAGGSDTQYF. In nucleotides, the CDR3 is TGTGCCAGTAGAAACCACGGGCTAGCGGGAGGCTCAGATACGCAGTATTTT. V is TRBV19 and J is TRBJ2-3, with 11 bases aligning to TRBD2. The CDR3 runs to 17 residues. The V segment lost 6 bases and the J segment 4 bases; nucleotides outside the gene matches: 12. CDR1 and CDR2 from the germline V gene are LNHDA and SQIVND (reference sequence).